Listed below are T cell receptor beta chains from one sample, sequenced in a study of CD8+ T cells in alopecia areata. Here immunoSEQ multiplex PCR was the method, and the copy in TCRdb shows in-frame clones only, minus some. The sample has hundreds of thousands of clones, about 68% seen once. Material: CD4+ T cells sorted from blood, obtained at week 0. These receptors all come from a human donor with alopecia areata. Each CDR3 is given with its conserved first and last residue. The D gene is left open where the match is weak. Where a row states a size, it is once, few, many or the class of an expanded clone; other rows omit it.

J gene: TRBJ1-5; clone size: NA; D gene: TRBD1; V gene: TRBV29-1; CDR3 protein: CSAGTGDQPQHF; CDR3 DNA: TGCAGCGCTGGGACAGGTGATCAGCCCCAGCATTTT
J gene: TRBJ2-7; clone size: few; D gene: TRBD1; V gene: TRBV5-1; CDR3 protein: CASSYGTGDYEQYF; CDR3 DNA: TGCGCCAGCAGCTACGGGACAGGGGACTACGAGCAGTACTTC
J gene: TRBJ2-5; clone size: NA; D gene: NA; V gene: TRBV18; CDR3 protein: CASSSGAQETQYF; CDR3 DNA: TGTGCCAGCTCATCGGGAGCTCAAGAGACCCAGTACTTC
J gene: TRBJ2-1; clone size: NA; D gene: NA; V gene: TRBV2; CDR3 protein: CASRPPVRLSYNEQFF; CDR3 DNA: TGTGCCAGCAGGCCCCCCGTTCGCCTCTCCTACAATGAGCAGTTCTTC
J gene: TRBJ2-3; clone size: NA; D gene: NA; V gene: TRBV5-1; CDR3 protein: CASSLESTDTQYF; CDR3 DNA: TGCGCCAGCAGCTTGGAGAGTACAGATACGCAGTATTTT
J gene: TRBJ1-2; clone size: NA; D gene: NA; V gene: TRBV15; CDR3 protein: CATSRDEGYGYTF; CDR3 DNA: TGTGCCACCAGCAGAGATGAGGGGTATGGCTACACCTTC
J gene: TRBJ2-3; clone size: NA; D gene: NA; V gene: TRBV9; CDR3 protein: CASSVKGSTDTQYF; CDR3 DNA: TGTGCCAGCAGCGTAAAGGGGAGCACAGATACGCAGTATTTT
J gene: TRBJ1-1; clone size: NA; D gene: NA; V gene: TRBV7-2; CDR3 protein: CASSPGRREAFF; CDR3 DNA: TGTGCCAGCAGTCCGGGGAGGAGAGAAGCTTTCTTT
J gene: TRBJ2-1; clone size: NA; D gene: NA; V gene: TRBV20-1; CDR3 protein: CSARLGDEQFF; CDR3 DNA: TGCAGTGCTAGATTAGGGGATGAGCAGTTCTTC
J gene: TRBJ2-6; clone size: NA; D gene: NA; V gene: TRBV30; CDR3 protein: CAWSVPWGPGANVLTF; CDR3 DNA: TGTGCCTGGAGTGTCCCCTGGGGCCCTGGGGCCAACGTCCTGACTTTC
J gene: TRBJ2-2; clone size: once; D gene: NA; V gene: TRBV15; CDR3 protein: CATSRDPFPGELFF; CDR3 DNA: TGTGCCACCAGCAGAGATCCCTTCCCCGGGGAGCTGTTTTTT
J gene: TRBJ1-2; clone size: NA; D gene: NA; V gene: TRBV6-5; CDR3 protein: CASSYPGRGSFF; CDR3 DNA: TGTGCCAGCAGTTACCCCGGCAGAGGGAGCTTCTTC
J gene: TRBJ2-3; clone size: NA; D gene: NA; V gene: TRBV7-8; CDR3 protein: CASSLGSIASTDTQYF; CDR3 DNA: TGTGCCAGCAGCTTGGGGTCGATAGCGAGCACAGATACGCAGTATTTT
J gene: TRBJ1-2; clone size: NA; D gene: TRBD1; V gene: TRBV5-1; CDR3 protein: CASSLEGQGTRGYTF; CDR3 DNA: TGCGCCAGCAGCTTGGAGGGACAGGGGACTCGCGGCTACACCTTC
J gene: TRBJ2-2; clone size: NA; D gene: NA; V gene: TRBV30; CDR3 protein: CAWSAPDTYTGELFF; CDR3 DNA: TGTGCCTGGAGTGCACCGGACACTTACACCGGGGAGCTGTTTTTT
J gene: TRBJ1-1; clone size: NA; D gene: NA; V gene: TRBV25-1; CDR3 protein: CASSEFRAMNTEAFF; CDR3 DNA: TGTGCCAGCAGTGAATTCAGGGCCATGAACACTGAAGCTTTCTTT
J gene: TRBJ2-2; clone size: once; D gene: NA; V gene: TRBV29-1; CDR3 protein: CSVGVGFANTGELFF; CDR3 DNA: TGCAGCGTTGGTGTGGGATTCGCGAACACCGGGGAGCTGTTTTTT
J gene: TRBJ2-7; clone size: NA; D gene: NA; V gene: TRBV7-2; CDR3 protein: CASSLARVGVEQYF; CDR3 DNA: TGTGCCAGCAGCTTAGCTCGGGTCGGGGTCGAGCAGTACTTC
J gene: TRBJ2-2; clone size: NA; D gene: NA; V gene: TRBV9; CDR3 protein: CASSVAQGSNTGELFF; CDR3 DNA: TGTGCCAGCAGCGTAGCACAGGGCTCGAACACCGGGGAGCTGTTTTTT
J gene: TRBJ1-1; clone size: NA; D gene: NA; V gene: TRBV7-9; CDR3 protein: CASSLAGTSEAFF; CDR3 DNA: TGTGCCAGCAGCTTAGCGGGGACCAGTGAAGCTTTCTTT
J gene: TRBJ1-1; clone size: once; D gene: NA; V gene: TRBV4-2; CDR3 protein: CASSQQWGYSEAFF; CDR3 DNA: TGTGCCAGCAGCCAACAGTGGGGGTACAGTGAAGCTTTCTTT
J gene: TRBJ2-6; clone size: few; D gene: TRBD1; V gene: TRBV14; CDR3 protein: CASSPRTGNYNVLTF; CDR3 DNA: TGTGCCAGCAGCCCGAGGACAGGAAACTACAACGTCCTGACTTTC
J gene: TRBJ1-2; clone size: NA; D gene: TRBD1; V gene: TRBV11-2; CDR3 protein: CASSSRRGDRRATF; CDR3 DNA: TGTGCCAGCAGCTCCCGGCGGGGGGACAGGCGTGCCACCTTC
J gene: TRBJ2-7; clone size: NA; D gene: NA; V gene: TRBV6-5; CDR3 protein: CASSQGYSYEQYF; CDR3 DNA: TGTGCCAGCAGTCAAGGATACTCCTACGAGCAGTACTTC
J gene: TRBJ1-2; clone size: few; D gene: NA; V gene: TRBV5-6; CDR3 protein: CASSLRGPLDYGYTF; CDR3 DNA: TGTGCCAGCAGCTTGCGGGGCCCCTTGGACTATGGCTACACCTTC
J gene: TRBJ1-2; clone size: once; D gene: NA; V gene: TRBV7-2; CDR3 protein: CASSFQAPYGYTF; CDR3 DNA: TGTGCCAGCAGCTTCCAGGCCCCATATGGCTACACCTTC
J gene: TRBJ2-3; clone size: few; D gene: NA; V gene: TRBV5-1; CDR3 protein: CASSLELGTDTQYF; CDR3 DNA: TGCGCCAGCAGCTTGGAGTTGGGCACAGATACGCAGTATTTT
J gene: TRBJ2-3; clone size: NA; D gene: NA; V gene: TRBV29-1; CDR3 protein: CSVAEGPPHTDTQYF; CDR3 DNA: TGCAGCGTTGCTGAAGGTCCTCCACACACAGATACGCAGTATTTT
J gene: TRBJ1-1; clone size: NA; D gene: NA; V gene: TRBV29-1; CDR3 protein: CSVGRAGNTEAFF; CDR3 DNA: TGCAGCGTGGGGAGAGCAGGGAACACTGAAGCTTTCTTT
J gene: TRBJ2-5; clone size: NA; D gene: NA; V gene: TRBV2; CDR3 protein: CASSELTSGAAQYF; CDR3 DNA: TGTGCCAGCAGTGAATTGACTAGTGGCGCGGCCCAGTACTTC
J gene: TRBJ1-2; clone size: NA; D gene: NA; V gene: TRBV2; CDR3 protein: CASTEAARVDGYTF; CDR3 DNA: TGTGCCAGCACCGAAGCTGCCAGGGTCGATGGCTACACCTTC
J gene: TRBJ2-7; clone size: NA; D gene: TRBD2; V gene: TRBV7-2; CDR3 protein: CASSTGAGTYEQYF; CDR3 DNA: TGTGCCAGCAGCACGGGAGCGGGGACCTACGAGCAGTACTTC
J gene: TRBJ2-3; clone size: NA; D gene: NA; V gene: TRBV5-6; CDR3 protein: CASSAGTITDTQYF; CDR3 DNA: TGTGCCAGCAGCGCCGGGACGATTACAGATACGCAGTATTTT
J gene: TRBJ2-2; clone size: NA; D gene: TRBD1; V gene: TRBV10-3; CDR3 protein: CAITQTGATGELFF; CDR3 DNA: TGTGCCATCACCCAGACAGGGGCCACCGGGGAGCTGTTTTTT
J gene: TRBJ1-2; clone size: few; D gene: NA; V gene: TRBV4-3; CDR3 protein: CASSQGLVNYGYTF; CDR3 DNA: TGCGCCAGCAGCCAGGGACTGGTTAACTATGGCTACACCTTC
J gene: TRBJ2-2; clone size: NA; D gene: NA; V gene: TRBV29-1; CDR3 protein: CSVYGGGELFF; CDR3 DNA: TGCAGCGTTTATGGGGGTGGGGAGCTGTTTTTT
J gene: TRBJ1-5; clone size: few; D gene: TRBD1; V gene: TRBV5-1; CDR3 protein: CASSLWGQHNQPQHF; CDR3 DNA: TGCGCCAGCAGCTTGTGGGGACAGCACAATCAGCCCCAGCATTTT
J gene: TRBJ2-5; clone size: NA; D gene: NA; V gene: TRBV6-1; CDR3 protein: CASSEGWAGETQYF; CDR3 DNA: TGTGCCAGCAGTGAAGGGTGGGCGGGAGAGACCCAGTACTTC
J gene: TRBJ2-1; clone size: NA; D gene: NA; V gene: TRBV2; CDR3 protein: CASSGLRDNEQFF; CDR3 DNA: TGTGCCAGCAGCGGTCTCAGGGACAATGAGCAGTTCTTC
J gene: TRBJ2-1; clone size: NA; D gene: NA; V gene: TRBV9; CDR3 protein: CASSVYRVDEQFF; CDR3 DNA: TGTGCCAGCAGCGTGTACAGGGTCGATGAGCAGTTCTTC
J gene: TRBJ2-5; clone size: once; D gene: TRBD1; V gene: TRBV29-1; CDR3 protein: CSVRQGAVETQYF; CDR3 DNA: TGCAGCGTCCGACAGGGGGCTGTGGAGACCCAGTACTTC
J gene: TRBJ2-5; clone size: NA; D gene: NA; V gene: TRBV6-5; CDR3 protein: CASSYRQAQETQYF; CDR3 DNA: TGTGCCAGCAGTTACCGACAGGCCCAAGAGACCCAGTACTTC
J gene: TRBJ2-7; clone size: few; D gene: TRBD2; V gene: TRBV30; CDR3 protein: CAWSVVAGSGEQYF; CDR3 DNA: TGTGCCTGGAGTGTAGTAGCGGGGTCTGGAGAGCAGTACTTC
J gene: TRBJ1-5; clone size: NA; D gene: NA; V gene: TRBV27; CDR3 protein: CASSLRRGNKPQHF; CDR3 DNA: TGTGCCAGCAGTCTTCGGAGGGGGAACAAGCCCCAGCATTTT
J gene: TRBJ1-6; clone size: NA; D gene: NA; V gene: TRBV30; CDR3 protein: CAWSVGSGLHF; CDR3 DNA: TGTGCCTGGAGTGTAGGTTCAGGACTCCACTTT
J gene: TRBJ2-1; clone size: NA; D gene: NA; V gene: TRBV15; CDR3 protein: CATSTGTYNEQFF; CDR3 DNA: TGTGCCACCAGTACCGGGACCTACAATGAGCAGTTCTTC
J gene: TRBJ1-3; clone size: NA; D gene: NA; V gene: TRBV30; CDR3 protein: CAWSSSSGNTIYF; CDR3 DNA: TGTGCCTGGAGTAGCAGCTCTGGAAACACCATATATTTT
J gene: TRBJ2-7; clone size: NA; D gene: NA; V gene: TRBV27; CDR3 protein: CASSFLQGYEQYF; CDR3 DNA: TGTGCCAGCAGTTTTCTGCAGGGATACGAGCAGTACTTC
J gene: TRBJ2-1; clone size: NA; D gene: NA; V gene: TRBV7-8; CDR3 protein: CASSLIAQYNEQFF; CDR3 DNA: TGTGCCAGCAGCTTAATAGCCCAATACAATGAGCAGTTCTTC
J gene: TRBJ2-7; clone size: NA; D gene: TRBD1; V gene: TRBV10-3; CDR3 protein: CAISESENRGYEQYF; CDR3 DNA: TGTGCCATCAGTGAGTCCGAAAACAGGGGCTACGAGCAGTACTTC
J gene: TRBJ2-7; clone size: NA; D gene: TRBD1; V gene: TRBV6-5; CDR3 protein: CASSYFRTGYYEQYF; CDR3 DNA: TGTGCCAGCAGTTACTTTCGGACAGGGTATTACGAGCAGTACTTC
J gene: TRBJ1-4; clone size: NA; D gene: NA; V gene: TRBV25-1; CDR3 protein: CASRDPQGREKLFF; CDR3 DNA: TGTGCCAGCAGGGATCCCCAGGGGCGGGAAAAACTGTTTTTT